This T cell receptor beta chain was recorded in a study of patients and donors after allogeneic stem cell transplantation. CDR3 length: 16 amino acids. Germline CDR1 is MNHEY and CDR2 is SVGAGI. V lost 0 bases to trimming and J lost 4 bases; unmatched junction nucleotides: 6. TCRdb passed the RT-PCR reads through MiXCR, listing each CDR3 protein once. This table has approximately 150,000 distinct CDR3 sequences, about 29% appearing once. The TCR was taken from a human donor who was either an allogeneic HSCT recipient or a stem cell or donor lymphocyte infusion donor (not recorded which). It is not recorded whose cells these are; they may come from a transplant donor. The sequenced sample consisted of blood, either unsorted or a sorted T cell fraction (not recorded which). The chain links TRBV6-5 to TRBJ2-1; the match to TRBD1 covers 7 bases. The CDR3 nucleotides are TGTGCCAGCAGTTACTCGAGAGGGGGCGGATACAATGAGCAGTTCTTC. This sequence encodes CASSYSRGGGYNEQFF.